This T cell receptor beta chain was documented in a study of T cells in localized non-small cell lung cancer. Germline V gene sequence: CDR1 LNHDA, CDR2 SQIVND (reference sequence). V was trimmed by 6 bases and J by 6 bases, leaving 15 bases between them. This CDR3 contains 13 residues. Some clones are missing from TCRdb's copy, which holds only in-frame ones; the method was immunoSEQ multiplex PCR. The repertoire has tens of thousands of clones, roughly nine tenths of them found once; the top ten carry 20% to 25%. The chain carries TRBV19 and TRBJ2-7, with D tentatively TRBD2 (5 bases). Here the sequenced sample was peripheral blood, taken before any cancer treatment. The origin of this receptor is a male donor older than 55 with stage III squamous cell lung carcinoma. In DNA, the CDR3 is TGTGCCAGTAGCACCCGCGGAGGCGGCGAGCAGTACTTC. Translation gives CASSTRGGGEQYF.